This T cell receptor (beta chain) was identified in a study of blood T cell repertoires in COVID-19. The overall study: Samples came from the United States, Italy and Spain, spanning acute and convalescent COVID-19.

In the original analysis: Estimation of nucleated cell counts relied on the amplification of reference gene primers. The repertoire was sequenced with immunoSEQ multiplex PCR; TCRdb's copy has only in-frame clones and lacks some. The V and J calls and clone size are taken from that table; D and trimming were inferred from the DNA. The table records around 390,000 clones, roughly 89% of them present only once. With V trimmed by 6 bases and J by 6 bases, 6 bases remained unmatched. CDR1 is MRHNA, CDR2 SNTAGT, per germline. The CDR3 loop spans 14 amino acids. Sequencing input: PBMCs or T cells enriched from blood (not recorded which). V usage is TRBV6-4 and J usage is TRBJ2-3, with 10 bases identical to TRBD2. The clonotype was recovered from a woman aged 45-60 years who had recovered from COVID-19. CDR3 DNA: TGTGCCAGCAGCCACAGCGGGGGGGCCGATACGCAGTATTTT. It yields the protein CASSHSGGADTQYF.